This is a list of T cell receptor beta chains from one sample in a study of OX40 agonist ivuxolimab in advanced cancers. The data were produced by immunoSEQ multiplex PCR, yet TCRdb's version contains in-frame clones alone and is incomplete. The profile shows 90,000 to 150,000 clones, around 87% of them singletons. The sample in question was CD4+ or CD8+ T cells sorted from blood, obtained in a trial of the OX40 agonist ivuxolimab. These receptors came from an adult with an advanced solid tumor such as melanoma, head and neck, liver or kidney cancer. CDR3s include the opening cysteine and the closing phenylalanine or tryptophan. Each record gives: V gene, D gene, J gene, clone size, CDR3 DNA, CDR3 protein. A D gene is named only where the DNA matches it firmly. Clone sizes are given selectively: once, few, many, or a class where the clone is expanded.

v_call: TRBV20-1; d_call: NA; j_call: TRBJ2-7; clone_size: NA; cdr3_nt: TGCAGTCCCGCCAGTGTCTACGAGCAGTACTTC; cdr3_aa: CSPASVYEQYF
v_call: TRBV19; d_call: NA; j_call: TRBJ1-5; clone_size: once; cdr3_nt: TGTGCCAGTAGCGACCAATTGACCGGGTACAATCAGCCCCAGCATTTT; cdr3_aa: CASSDQLTGYNQPQHF
v_call: TRBV7-2; d_call: NA; j_call: TRBJ2-7; clone_size: NA; cdr3_nt: TGTGCCAGCGCCCTCACCCCGGCCCCACACTACGAGCAGTACTTC; cdr3_aa: CASALTPAPHYEQYF
v_call: TRBV12-5; d_call: TRBD1; j_call: TRBJ2-6; clone_size: NA; cdr3_nt: TGTGCTAGTGCCCTAAGTAGATTGTCCAGGGGGCTCCTAACTGGGGCCAACGTCCTGACTTTC; cdr3_aa: CASALSRLSRGLLTGANVLTF
v_call: TRBV5-6; d_call: NA; j_call: TRBJ2-2; clone_size: NA; cdr3_nt: TGTGCCAGCGCCCACCCCTATAGCGGACACGCGAACACCGGGGAGCTGTTTTTT; cdr3_aa: CASAHPYSGHANTGELFF
v_call: TRBV6-5; d_call: NA; j_call: TRBJ2-7; clone_size: NA; cdr3_nt: TGTGCCAGCACTATCGGTTACGAGCAGTACTTC; cdr3_aa: CASTIGYEQYF
v_call: TRBV10-1; d_call: NA; j_call: TRBJ1-6; clone_size: NA; cdr3_nt: TGCGCCAGCAGTGAAACTACCAGTAATTCACCCCTCCACTTT; cdr3_aa: CASSETTSNSPLHF
v_call: TRBV9; d_call: TRBD2; j_call: TRBJ2-7; clone_size: NA; cdr3_nt: TGTGCCAGCAGCGGAGGGGCAGCGGGGATATACGAGCAGTACTTC; cdr3_aa: CASSGGAAGIYEQYF
v_call: TRBV30; d_call: NA; j_call: TRBJ2-3; clone_size: NA; cdr3_nt: TGTGCCTGGAGAGAGGCAGGGGCGTCAGATACGCAGTATTTT; cdr3_aa: CAWREAGASDTQYF
v_call: TRBV6-5; d_call: NA; j_call: TRBJ1-4; clone_size: NA; cdr3_nt: TGTGCCAGCAGCCGGCTAGGGCTCCTAAATGAAAAACTGTTTTTT; cdr3_aa: CASSRLGLLNEKLFF
v_call: TRBV29-1; d_call: NA; j_call: TRBJ1-5; clone_size: NA; cdr3_nt: TGCAGCGTTGATCGGGGGTCTCAGCCCCAGCATTTT; cdr3_aa: CSVDRGSQPQHF
v_call: TRBV6-1; d_call: NA; j_call: TRBJ1-1; clone_size: NA; cdr3_nt: TGTGCCAGCAGTGAAGCAGAGGACATTCGGTCTGCTGAAGCTTTCTTT; cdr3_aa: CASSEAEDIRSAEAFF
v_call: TRBV6-5; d_call: NA; j_call: TRBJ1-2; clone_size: few; cdr3_nt: TGTGCCAGCAGTGTCACTGAAGGGGTTGGAGGCTACACCTTC; cdr3_aa: CASSVTEGVGGYTF
v_call: TRBV7-2; d_call: NA; j_call: TRBJ1-4; clone_size: NA; cdr3_nt: TGTGCCAGCAGCCCGGGAGACGAAAAACTGTTTTTT; cdr3_aa: CASSPGDEKLFF
v_call: TRBV6-5; d_call: TRBD1; j_call: TRBJ1-5; clone_size: NA; cdr3_nt: TGTGCCAGCAGTTACTCCCGGACAGGGCCACAGCCCCAGCATTTT; cdr3_aa: CASSYSRTGPQPQHF
v_call: TRBV6-5; d_call: NA; j_call: TRBJ1-2; clone_size: NA; cdr3_nt: TGTGCCAGCAGTTACCATCAGGGCGGCTACACCTTC; cdr3_aa: CASSYHQGGYTF
v_call: TRBV19; d_call: NA; j_call: TRBJ2-7; clone_size: NA; cdr3_nt: TGTGCCAGTAGTATCCGTGGGACTCCCTACGAGCAGTACTTC; cdr3_aa: CASSIRGTPYEQYF
v_call: TRBV28; d_call: NA; j_call: TRBJ2-7; clone_size: NA; cdr3_nt: TGTGCCAGCAGTTCCGGCCAGGTCTACGAGCAGTACTTC; cdr3_aa: CASSSGQVYEQYF
v_call: TRBV7-8; d_call: TRBD2; j_call: TRBJ2-3; clone_size: NA; cdr3_nt: TGTGCCAGCAGGCGCGCGGGGGTGGACCTCCGTGGGAGAGATACGCAGTATTTT; cdr3_aa: CASRRAGVDLRGRDTQYF
v_call: TRBV5-1; d_call: NA; j_call: TRBJ1-6; clone_size: NA; cdr3_nt: TGCGCCAGCAGCCCTCTAGGGGACTCCTATAATTCACCCCTCCACTTT; cdr3_aa: CASSPLGDSYNSPLHF
v_call: TRBV30; d_call: TRBD1; j_call: TRBJ2-7; clone_size: NA; cdr3_nt: TGTGCCTGGAGTCGAGGGGGCTCCGAGCAGTACTTC; cdr3_aa: CAWSRGGSEQYF
v_call: TRBV10-1; d_call: TRBD1; j_call: TRBJ2-2; clone_size: NA; cdr3_nt: TGCGCCAGCAGTGAGTGGGGACAGGGGGCCGGGGAGCTGTTTTTT; cdr3_aa: CASSEWGQGAGELFF
v_call: TRBV7-2; d_call: NA; j_call: TRBJ2-3; clone_size: NA; cdr3_nt: TGTGCCAGCAGCTCCTGGACGGGACCAGATACGCAGTATTTT; cdr3_aa: CASSSWTGPDTQYF
v_call: TRBV7-9; d_call: NA; j_call: TRBJ1-2; clone_size: NA; cdr3_nt: TGTGCCAGCAGTACAGGGACCAACTATGGCTACACCTTC; cdr3_aa: CASSTGTNYGYTF
v_call: TRBV5-1; d_call: NA; j_call: TRBJ2-3; clone_size: NA; cdr3_nt: TGCGCCAGCAGCTTACCCCGGGACTCGGGCCGACAGAGCACAGATACGCAGTATTTT; cdr3_aa: CASSLPRDSGRQSTDTQYF
v_call: TRBV5-1; d_call: NA; j_call: TRBJ1-2; clone_size: NA; cdr3_nt: TGCGCCAGCAGCTTTGAGGAATCTATAAGCTACACCTTC; cdr3_aa: CASSFEESISYTF
v_call: TRBV6-5; d_call: TRBD2; j_call: TRBJ2-2; clone_size: once; cdr3_nt: TGTGCCAGCAGTTCAGCGGGGGGGCCAGGCGGGGAGCTGTTTTTT; cdr3_aa: CASSSAGGPGGELFF
v_call: TRBV20-1; d_call: NA; j_call: TRBJ2-5; clone_size: NA; cdr3_nt: TGCAGTGCTAGGCAAGGGGAGACCCAGTACTTC; cdr3_aa: CSARQGETQYF
v_call: TRBV7-2; d_call: TRBD2; j_call: TRBJ2-5; clone_size: NA; cdr3_nt: TGTGCCAGCAGCTTAGCGGGGGGGAGGGAGACCCAGTACTTC; cdr3_aa: CASSLAGGRETQYF